The clone carrying this TCR beta chain appeared a few times. The antigen is unknown. Methods used by the authors: Around 1.6% of roughly 160,000 clonotypes matched previously reported viral-epitope-specific VDJdb entries. Method: immunoSEQ multiplex PCR; TCRdb's copy keeps in-frame clones and lacks some. V, J and clone size were drawn from that table, and D and trimming were deduced from the DNA. The table has 5,500 to 8,500 clones, around nine tenths seen once. Germline lookup yields CDR1 SGHNT and CDR2 YENEEA. The V end was cut by 1 base, the J end by 0 bases, with 21 bases between. The CDR3 is 19 residues long. The data were taken from a study of hypomethylating agent response in myelodysplastic syndrome. For the study at large: Donors were myelodysplastic syndrome patients: 2 female, 10 or so male.

Findings and limits, study-wide: Lack of age-matching between healthy donors and MDS patients could bias comparison. Novel MDS antigen recognition by shared GLIPH2 clusters is possible but unvalidated.

The chain joins TRBV11-3 to TRBJ1-2, with TRBD1 as a possible D gene (5 bases). The clonotype originates from a human donor with myelodysplastic syndrome. The source was bone marrow, collected before or after starting hypomethylating agent treatment for myelodysplastic syndrome (not recorded which). DNA of the CDR3: TGTGCCAGCAGCTTAGGCGCGGGCAGGGATGAAATAGCTAACTATGGCTACACCTTC. Protein sequence: CASSLGAGRDEIANYGYTF.